The 21 T cell receptor beta chains reported below all come from one sample, sequenced in a study of human T cells and chemical hapten exposure. From the RACE reads, TCRdb called clonotypes with MiXCR, one entry per CDR3 protein. The data show some 70,000 distinct CDR3 sequences, 10% to 11% seen once. The time point: pre-sensitization, week 0. As to treatment: therapeutic diphenylcyclopropenone sensitization with weekly scalp DPC. The sample in question was whole blood, obtained in connection with sensitization to the hapten diphenylcyclopropenone (DPC). Source of these receptors: a woman aged 45-60 years with alopecia areata. Some clones in this sample may be carry-over from other donors' samples.

This clonotype was seen only a few times. The gene calls are TRBV9 and TRBJ2-7; D gene uncertain. Germline V gene data show CDR1 as SGDLS and CDR2 as YYNGEE. The CDR3 extends over 12 amino acids. The V gene lost 3 bases and the J gene lost 5 bases, with 9 bases spanning the gap. CDR3 bases: TGTGCCAGCAGCGCGGACGGAAACGAGCAGTACTTC. Its translation: CASSADGNEQYF.

This sequence joins TRBV20-1 and TRBJ2-1; D unclear. This CDR3 contains 15 residues. Germline V gives CDR1 DFQATT, CDR2 SNEGSKA (reference sequence). V lost 0 bases and J lost 8, with 17 bases in between. CDR3 in DNA: TGCAGTGCTAGAGAACCCTGGACCAGAAACGATGAGCAGTTCTTC. Translating it yields CSAREPWTRNDEQFF.

The chain employs TRBV29-1 and TRBJ2-2, with TRBD1 matching 9 bases. V lost 5 bases to trimming and J lost 6 bases; unmatched junction nucleotides: 7. The CDR3 sequence is 14 residues long. Germline V gives CDR1 SQVTM, CDR2 ANQGSEA. CDR3 region: CSVWGQGQAGELFF. In nucleotides, the CDR3 is TGCAGCGTTTGGGGACAGGGCCAGGCCGGGGAGCTGTTTTTT.

The chain has TRBV11-1 and TRBJ2-1; D not certain. V was cut by 5 bases and J by 8 bases, with 10 bases left in between. Germline V gene data show CDR1 as SGHAT and CDR2 as FQDESV (reference sequence). The CDR3 sequence is 12 residues long. The CDR3: CASSPLGYEQFF. CDR3 DNA: TGTGCCAGCAGCCCCCTGGGGTATGAGCAGTTCTTC. Variable domain in full (rest from reference TRBV11-1 and TRBJ2-1): EAEVAQSPRYKITEKSQAVAFWCDPISGHATLYWYRQILGQGPELLVQFQDESVVDDSQLPKDRFSAERLKGVDSTLKIQPAELGDSAMYLCASSPLGYEQFFGPGTRLTVL.

In this sample, this clonotype turned up many times. The rearrangement joins TRBV7-2 to TRBJ2-3; 9 bases match TRBD2. CDR1 and CDR2 from the germline V gene are SGHTA and FQGNSA. V dropped 5 bases and J dropped 0; count of bases not matched to a gene: 9. The CDR3 covers 17 residues. The CDR3 sequence is CASSREPSGVSTDTQYF. As DNA, the CDR3 is TGTGCCAGCAGCCGTGAACCTAGCGGGGTTAGCACAGATACGCAGTATTTT.

The rearrangement links TRBV11-2 to TRBJ1-5, with 7 bases lining up with TRBD1. In germline, CDR1 is SGHAT, CDR2 FQNNGV. With V trimmed by 5 bases and J by 8 bases, 6 bases remained unmatched. This CDR3 has 13 amino acids. CDR3 bases: TGTGCCAGCAGCCCCGACAGGGACAAGCCCCAGCATTTT. Encoded protein: CASSPDRDKPQHF.

The chain employs TRBV2 and TRBJ1-2; the D is unclear. Trimming cost V 4 bases and J 1 base, with 7 bases left between them. Germline-derived CDR1 and CDR2 are SNHLY and FYNNEI. This CDR3 is built from 13 residues. The CDR3 DNA sequence: TGTGCCAGCAGTGGGGCGGGTAACTATGGCTACACCTTC. This codes for CASSGAGNYGYTF. The entire variable domain, with the rest obtained from reference TRBV2 and TRBJ1-2, is as follows: EPEVTQTPSHQVTQMGQEVILRCVPISNHLYFYWYRQILGQKVEFLVSFYNNEISEKSEIFDDQFSVERPDGSNFTLKIRSTKLEDSAMYFCASSGAGNYGYTFGSGTRLTVV.

This clonotype occurred many times. The rearrangement links TRBV6-1 to TRBJ1-5; possible D gene TRBD1, 6 bases. CDR3 size: 13 residues. The germline CDR1 and CDR2 sequences are MNHNS and SASEGT. V was cut by 4 bases and J by 6 bases, with 10 bases left in between. For the CDR3, the DNA is TGTGCCAGCAGTGGACAGGTCTCTCAGCCCCAGCATTTT. Amino acid sequence: CASSGQVSQPQHF.

The chain is built from TRBV5-4 and TRBJ2-7; D gene uncertain. CDR3 size: 12 residues. V was clipped by 4 bases and J by 3 bases, with 8 bases between them. Germline V gene lookup returns CDR1 SGHNT and CDR2 YYREEE (reference sequence). The CDR3 loop reads CASSLQDYEQYF. CDR3 nucleotides: TGTGCCAGCAGCCTCCAGGACTACGAGCAGTACTTC.

The chain is built from TRBV18 and TRBJ2-1, with 8 bases fitting TRBD1. The trim removed 8 bases at V and 7 bases at J, leaving 10 bases unmatched. CDR1 and CDR2 (germline): KGHSH, LQKENI. CDR3 length: 14 residues. The CDR3, as DNA: TGTGCCAGCAGGACAGGGTTAGGGAAAAATGAGCAGTTCTTC. Amino acids: CASRTGLGKNEQFF. Full variable domain (outside the CDR3, taken from reference TRBV18 and TRBJ2-1): NAGVMQNPRHLVRRRGQEARLRCSPMKGHSHVYWYRQLPEEGLKFMVYLQKENIIDESGMPKERFSAEFPKEGPSILRIQQVVRGDSAAYFCASRTGLGKNEQFFGPGTRLTVL.

The chain employs TRBV6-6 and TRBJ1-6, with D maybe TRBD1 (5 bases). Trimming removed 0 bases from V and 7 bases from J, with 7 bases in between. The CDR3 extends over 14 amino acids. Germline assignment: CDR1 MNHNY and CDR2 SVGAGI (reference sequence). DNA for the CDR3: TGTGCCAGCAGTTACTCGGGACGCAATTCACCCCTCCACTTT. Residues: CASSYSGRNSPLHF.

The gene calls are TRBV9 and TRBJ1-5; unclear D gene. Germline assignment: CDR1 SGDLS and CDR2 YYNGEE. There are 13 residues in the CDR3. The germline V and J ends were trimmed by 0 bases and 5 bases, with 6 bases remaining between them. CDR3 residues: CASSVDGYQPQHF. In DNA form, the CDR3 reads TGTGCCAGCAGCGTAGATGGGTATCAGCCCCAGCATTTT.

The rearrangement uses TRBV6-2 or TRBV6-3 and TRBJ2-1; D is undetermined. Germline V gives CDR1 MNHEY, CDR2 SVGEGT. The CDR3 totals 15 residues. Between the trimmed V and J ends, which lost 0 bases and 7 bases, there was a span of 13 bases. CDR3 amino acids: CASSYSAPPGNEQFF. CDR3 DNA: TGTGCCAGCAGTTACTCAGCACCCCCTGGGAATGAGCAGTTCTTC.

The gene calls are TRBV5-1 and TRBJ1-1; 7 bases are a match to TRBD1. The CDR3 has 14 residues. Per the germline V gene, CDR1 is SGHRS and CDR2 is YFSETQ. The J segment lost 5 bases and the V segment lost 3 bases, leaving 7 bases of the junction unmatched. The CDR3 DNA is TGCGCCAGCAGCTCTCACAGGGGTGGGACTGAAGCTTTCTTT. Translation gives CASSSHRGGTEAFF.

This clonotype was counted only a few times. The chain joins TRBV7-2 to TRBJ2-7; no clear D gene. Germline V gives CDR1 SGHTA, CDR2 FQGNSA. The CDR3 runs 15 residues. The V gene lost 2 bases and the J gene lost 6 bases, with 17 bases spanning the gap. The CDR3 DNA sequence: TGTGCCAGCAGCTTACGGCAGGCCGATGAAGGCGAGCAGTACTTC. Encoded protein: CASSLRQADEGEQYF.

This clonotype occurred many times. This rearrangement joins TRBV28 to TRBJ1-5, with TRBD1 matching over 8 bases. With V trimmed by 7 bases and J by 5 bases, 4 bases remained unmatched. The CDR3 has 13 amino acids. In germline, CDR1 is MDHEN, CDR2 SYDVKM. The chain's CDR3 is CASTRQGYQPQHF. The CDR3 DNA follows: TGTGCCAGCACCCGACAGGGGTATCAGCCCCAGCATTTT.

V and J are TRBV21-1 and TRBJ2-7. TRBV21-1 represents a pseudogene. The CDR3 covers 17 residues. The CDR3 DNA sequence: TGTGCCAGCAGCAAAGCGCATTCGAGCGTAGGAACCTACGAGCAGTACTTC. This sequence encodes CASSKAHSSVGTYEQYF.

Ten or more counts support this clonotype. This chain connects TRBV12-3 or TRBV12-4 to TRBJ1-4, with D perhaps TRBD1 (5 bases). The length of the CDR3 is 15 residues. Deletions cut 6 bases from V and 1 base from J, with 12 bases between. The CDR3 sequence: CASRDTLGTNEKLFF. The CDR3 region has the DNA TGTGCCAGCAGGGACACCCTCGGAACTAATGAAAAACTGTTTTTT.

There are many counts of this clonotype. The chain employs TRBV12-3 or TRBV12-4 and TRBJ1-1; D call uncertain. Trimming cost V 3 bases and J 1 base, with 12 bases left between them. The CDR3 covers 15 residues. CDR3 sequence: CASSFRIGKNTEAFF. The DNA of the CDR3 is TGTGCCAGCAGTTTTCGTATCGGTAAGAACACTGAAGCTTTCTTT.

The chain has TRBV5-4 and TRBJ2-1; no firm D call. Germline loops: CDR1 SGHNT, CDR2 YYREEE (reference sequence). Trimming cost V 0 bases and J 0 bases, with 10 bases left between them. The CDR3 runs to 16 residues. DNA for the CDR3: TGTGCCAGCAGCTTGGGTGGAGCCAGCTCCTACAATGAGCAGTTCTTC. Encoded protein: CASSLGGASSYNEQFF.

The V call is TRBV20-1, the J call TRBJ1-5; 10 positions match TRBD1. The CDR3 is 15 amino acids. Per the germline V gene, CDR1 is DFQATT and CDR2 is SNEGSKA (reference sequence). After removal of 0 bases from V and 7 bases from J, the junction contained 6 bases not matched to a gene. The CDR3 coding sequence is TGCAGTGCTAGAGACAGACAGGGGGCCCTGCAGCCCCAGCATTTT. Encoded protein: CSARDRQGALQPQHF.